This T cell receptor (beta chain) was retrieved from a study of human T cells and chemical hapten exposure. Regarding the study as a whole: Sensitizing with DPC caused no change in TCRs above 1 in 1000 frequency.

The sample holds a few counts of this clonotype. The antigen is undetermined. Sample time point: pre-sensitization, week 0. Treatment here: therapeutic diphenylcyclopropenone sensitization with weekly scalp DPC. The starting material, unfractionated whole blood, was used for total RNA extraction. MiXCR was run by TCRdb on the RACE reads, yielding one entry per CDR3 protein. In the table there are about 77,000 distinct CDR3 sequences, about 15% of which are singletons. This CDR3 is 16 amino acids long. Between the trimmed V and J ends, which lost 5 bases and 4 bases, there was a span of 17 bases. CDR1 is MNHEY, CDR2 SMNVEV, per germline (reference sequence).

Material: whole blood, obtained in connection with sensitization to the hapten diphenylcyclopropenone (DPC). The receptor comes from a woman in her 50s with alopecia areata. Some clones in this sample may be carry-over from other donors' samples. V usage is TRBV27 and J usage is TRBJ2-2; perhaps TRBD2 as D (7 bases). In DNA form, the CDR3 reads TGTGCCAGCAGTCCGCAGGGGCAGCGGGGCACCGGGGAGCTGTTTTTT. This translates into CASSPQGQRGTGELFF.